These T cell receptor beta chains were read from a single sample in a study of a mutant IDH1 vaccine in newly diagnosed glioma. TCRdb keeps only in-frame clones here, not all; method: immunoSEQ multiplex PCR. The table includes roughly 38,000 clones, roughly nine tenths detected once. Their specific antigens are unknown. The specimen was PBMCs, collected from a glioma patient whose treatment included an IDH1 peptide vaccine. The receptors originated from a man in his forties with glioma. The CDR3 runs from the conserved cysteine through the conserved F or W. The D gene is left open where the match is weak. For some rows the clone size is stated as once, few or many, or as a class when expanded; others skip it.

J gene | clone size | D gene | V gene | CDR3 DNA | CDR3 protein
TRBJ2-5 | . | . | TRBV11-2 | TGTGCCAGCAGCTTAGTGGGCGATGACAGATACTTC | CASSLVGDDRYF
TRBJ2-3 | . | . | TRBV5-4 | TGTGCCAGCAGCTTAAGGACAGCGACAGATACGCAGTATTTT | CASSLRTATDTQYF
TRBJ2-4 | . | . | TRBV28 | TGTGCCAGCCATTCCCCAGCCAAAAACATTCAGTACTTC | CASHSPAKNIQYF
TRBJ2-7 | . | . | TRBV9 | TGTGCCAGCAGCGTAGGTCTAGGGGATTACGAGCAGTACTTC | CASSVGLGDYEQYF
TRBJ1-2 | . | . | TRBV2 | TGTGCCAGCAGTCGGGACGGAGACTATGGCTACACCTTC | CASSRDGDYGYTF
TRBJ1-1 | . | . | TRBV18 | TGTGCCAGCTCACCGACACCCATGGAGCGGCCCACTGAAGCTTTCTTT | CASSPTPMERPTEAFF
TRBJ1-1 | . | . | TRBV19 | TGTGCCAGTAGTATGACACTAAACACTGAAGCTTTCTTT | CASSMTLNTEAFF
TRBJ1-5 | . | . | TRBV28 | TGTGCCAGCAGTTTCAGACAGAACAATCAGCCCCAGCATTTT | CASSFRQNNQPQHF
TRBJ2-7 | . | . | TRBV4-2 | TGTGCCAGCAGCCAAGATATGCGGGCCTCACTATACGAGCAGTACTTC | CASSQDMRASLYEQYF
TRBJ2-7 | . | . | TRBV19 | TGTGCCAGTAGTATCGGGCAGATCTACGAGCAGTACTTC | CASSIGQIYEQYF
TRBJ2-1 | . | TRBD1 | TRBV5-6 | TGTGCCAGCAGCGACGACAGGGCCAGGTCCTACAATGAGCAGTTCTTC | CASSDDRARSYNEQFF
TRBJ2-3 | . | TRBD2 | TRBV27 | TGTGCCAGCAGTGGACTAGCGGGGGGGCGAGATACGCAGTATTTT | CASSGLAGGRDTQYF
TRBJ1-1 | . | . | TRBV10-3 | TGTGCCATCAGTGTTGGGGGTCCTGAAGCTTTCTTT | CAISVGGPEAFF
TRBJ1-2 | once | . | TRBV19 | TGTGCCAGTAGTCTACAGGAGCACCGGGGCTACACCTTC | CASSLQEHRGYTF
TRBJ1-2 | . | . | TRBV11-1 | TGTGCCAGCAGCAGCTTCTTTAACTATGGCTACACCTTC | CASSSFFNYGYTF
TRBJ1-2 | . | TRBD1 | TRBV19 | TGTGCCAGTCGGGACAGCTCAAACTATGGCTACACCTTC | CASRDSSNYGYTF
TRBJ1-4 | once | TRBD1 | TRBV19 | TGTGCCAGTAGTACCTATCCGGGACAGATTAATGAAAAACTGTTTTTT | CASSTYPGQINEKLFF
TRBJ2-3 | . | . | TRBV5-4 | TGTGCCAGCAGCTTGGCCTTGACCGTAGATACGCAGTATTTT | CASSLALTVDTQYF
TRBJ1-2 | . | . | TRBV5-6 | TGTGCCAGCAGCTCGGGCAGGGGAGGCTTCTTCTATGGCTACACCTTC | CASSSGRGGFFYGYTF
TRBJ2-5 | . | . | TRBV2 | TGTGCCAGCTACAGGGTGGAGACCCAGTACTTC | CASYRVETQYF
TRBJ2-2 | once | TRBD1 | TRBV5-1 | TGCGCCAGCAGGGACAGGGAGGCCGGGGAGCTGTTTTTT | CASRDREAGELFF
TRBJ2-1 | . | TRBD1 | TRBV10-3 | TGTGCCATCAGTTCCGGGGACAGCACCTACAATGAGCAGTTCTTC | CAISSGDSTYNEQFF
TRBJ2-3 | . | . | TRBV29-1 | TGCAGCGTTTCGACAGGAGGCACAGATACGCAGTATTTT | CSVSTGGTDTQYF
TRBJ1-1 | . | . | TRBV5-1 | TGCGCCAGCAGCTTGGGACTACCCAACACTGAAGCTTTCTTT | CASSLGLPNTEAFF
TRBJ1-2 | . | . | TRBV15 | TGTGCCACCAGCAGAGAAGCCTGGACAGAGGGTGGCTACACCTTC | CATSREAWTEGGYTF
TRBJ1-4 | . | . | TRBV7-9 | TGTGCCAGCAGTACAAGGCCCCTTGACGAAAAACTGTTTTTT | CASSTRPLDEKLFF
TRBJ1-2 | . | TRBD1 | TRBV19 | TGTGCCAGTAGTATGGACAGGGGTGCCAACTATGGCTACACCTTC | CASSMDRGANYGYTF
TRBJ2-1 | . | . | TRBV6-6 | TGTGCCAGCAGTTACGGTGAGCAGTTCTTC | CASSYGEQFF
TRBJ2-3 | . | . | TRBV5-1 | TGCGCCAGCAGCTTGGTTAACACCAGGGCCTCGGGTACGCAGTATTTT | CASSLVNTRASGTQYF
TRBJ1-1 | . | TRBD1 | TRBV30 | TGTGCCTGGAGTATTCCGGGACAGGGGTATGAAGCTTTCTTT | CAWSIPGQGYEAFF
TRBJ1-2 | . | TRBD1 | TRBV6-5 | TGTGCCAGCAGAGCGACACAGGGGGCAAGGGGCTACACCTTC | CASRATQGARGYTF
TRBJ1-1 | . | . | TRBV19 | TGTGCCAGTAGTAGAAATTTGGAGGCCACTGAAGCTTTCTTT | CASSRNLEATEAFF
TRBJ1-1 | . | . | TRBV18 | TGTGCCAGCTCGCATGCCCAGCAGGGGACGATAATTGAAGCTTTCTTT | CASSHAQQGTIIEAFF
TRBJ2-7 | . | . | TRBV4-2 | TGTGCCAGCAGCCAAAACAGACAGAGCTCCTACGAGCAGTACTTC | CASSQNRQSSYEQYF
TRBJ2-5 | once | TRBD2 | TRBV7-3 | TGTGCCAGCAAAATCGCGCGGGAGTCAGAGACCCAGTACTTC | CASKIARESETQYF
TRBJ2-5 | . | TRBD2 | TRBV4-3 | TGCGCCAGCAGCCAAAGGCTAGCGGTCCAAGAGACCCAGTACTTC | CASSQRLAVQETQYF
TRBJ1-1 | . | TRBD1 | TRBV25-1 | TGTGCCAGCAGATGGACAGGGAACACTGAAGCTTTCTTT | CASRWTGNTEAFF
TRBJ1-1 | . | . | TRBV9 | TGTGCCAGCAGCGCGCCCGACTTGTTCTTGAACACTGAAGCTTTCTTT | CASSAPDLFLNTEAFF
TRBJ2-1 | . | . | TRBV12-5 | TGTGCTAGTGGTTTGGGGACAACCTACAATGAGCAGTTCTTC | CASGLGTTYNEQFF
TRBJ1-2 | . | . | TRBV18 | TGTGCCAGCTCACCAGGGAGGGATGGCTACACCTTC | CASSPGRDGYTF
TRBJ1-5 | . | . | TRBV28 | TGTGCCAGCAGTTTATCTGGCTGGTATCAGCCCCAGCATTTT | CASSLSGWYQPQHF
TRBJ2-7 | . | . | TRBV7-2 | TGTGCCAGCACGCTTATGGCTGGAGGCTCGCTCGGTGAGCAGTACTTC | CASTLMAGGSLGEQYF
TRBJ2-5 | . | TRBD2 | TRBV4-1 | TGCGCCAGCAGCCAAGAGAGTACTAGCGGGGAGTGGGGGTGGAAGACCCAGTACTTC | CASSQESTSGEWGWKTQYF
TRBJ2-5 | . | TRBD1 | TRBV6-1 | TGTGCCAGCAGTGCGGAGACAGGGGGCCGGATAGAGACCCAGTACTTC | CASSAETGGRIETQYF
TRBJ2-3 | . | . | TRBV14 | TGTGCCAGCAGCCAGAACTCCTGGCCAGATACGCAGTATTTT | CASSQNSWPDTQYF
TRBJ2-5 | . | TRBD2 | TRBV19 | TGTGCCAGTAGTATAGATAGCGGGGTAGAGACCCAGTACTTC | CASSIDSGVETQYF
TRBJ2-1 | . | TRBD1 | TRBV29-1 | TGCAGCATGGGACAGGGGGGGTACAATGAGCAGTTCTTC | CSMGQGGYNEQFF
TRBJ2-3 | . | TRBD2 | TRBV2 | TGTGCCAGCAGTGAAGTGGCGGGACTAGCGGGCTTTAGCACAGATACGCAGTATTTT | CASSEVAGLAGFSTDTQYF
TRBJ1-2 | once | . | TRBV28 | TGTGCCAGCAGTCCAAGGGCTAACTATGGCTACACCTTC | CASSPRANYGYTF
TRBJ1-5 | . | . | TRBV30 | TGTGCCTGGAGCGAGGAAAGAGATCAGCCCCAGCATTTT | CAWSEERDQPQHF
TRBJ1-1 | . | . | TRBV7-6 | TGTGCCAGCAGCCCTACAGGGATGAACACTGAAGCTTTCTTT | CASSPTGMNTEAFF
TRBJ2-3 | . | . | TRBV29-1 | TGCAGCGTTGGGGATACCACAGATACGCAGTATTTT | CSVGDTTDTQYF